Listed below are T cell receptor beta chains from one sample, sequenced in a study of STAT5B mutations in CD4+ large granular lymphocyte leukemia. The data were produced by immunoSEQ multiplex PCR, yet TCRdb's version contains in-frame clones alone and is incomplete. The repertoire consists of about 32,000 clones, with under 85% occurring once and the leading ten covering roughly 2.5%. The sample consisted of CD4+ T cells from blood buffy coats. The receptors here all came from a human donor in good health. Each CDR3 is given without its conserved first and last residue. Each record gives: CDR3 protein, V gene, clone size. Only some rows state a clone size, as once, few, many or a class for expanded clones.

cdr3_aa: AWSSMGQVGYT
v_call: TRBV30
clone_size: NA

cdr3_aa: ATSGRGITSGRSTDTQY
v_call: TRBV15
clone_size: NA

cdr3_aa: ASSPTSGASDTQY
v_call: TRBV7-9
clone_size: NA

cdr3_aa: ASRQGPVNTEAF
v_call: TRBV19
clone_size: few

cdr3_aa: ASSIQGGGGWETQY
v_call: TRBV5-1
clone_size: once

cdr3_aa: ASSLSPGTTSYGYT
v_call: TRBV9
clone_size: NA

cdr3_aa: ASSDRVGRSGTEAF
v_call: TRBV2
clone_size: NA

cdr3_aa: ASRGGDRTEAF
v_call: TRBV6-1
clone_size: NA

cdr3_aa: ASSPERNTGELF
v_call: TRBV18
clone_size: few

cdr3_aa: ASSTGTGGNGYT
v_call: TRBV18
clone_size: NA

cdr3_aa: ASSLWTGVAETQY
v_call: TRBV19
clone_size: NA

cdr3_aa: ASRRGIATIQETQY
v_call: TRBV7-8
clone_size: NA

cdr3_aa: ASSTERPEQF
v_call: TRBV4-1
clone_size: once

cdr3_aa: ASDREGQPQH
v_call: TRBV19
clone_size: NA

cdr3_aa: ASSEGAGNQPQH
v_call: TRBV6-1
clone_size: NA

cdr3_aa: ASTSVAVGYGYT
v_call: TRBV5-4
clone_size: few

cdr3_aa: ASSVDGGATGYNEQF
v_call: TRBV9
clone_size: NA

cdr3_aa: ASSLDDGLGQY
v_call: TRBV7-9
clone_size: NA

cdr3_aa: ASSLGQSWAPLH
v_call: TRBV27
clone_size: once

cdr3_aa: ASSPAGGASGGLGDTQY
v_call: TRBV9
clone_size: NA

cdr3_aa: AIMESSYNEQF
v_call: TRBV10-3
clone_size: NA

cdr3_aa: ASSQDELPSTYEQY
v_call: TRBV4-2
clone_size: NA

cdr3_aa: ATSGGTSKLLGGETQY
v_call: TRBV15
clone_size: NA

cdr3_aa: ASSQVSNTGELF
v_call: TRBV14
clone_size: NA

cdr3_aa: ASSKTPQREFYNEQF
v_call: TRBV4-2
clone_size: NA

cdr3_aa: SSVLGLNTEAF
v_call: TRBV29-1
clone_size: NA

cdr3_aa: ASSFSVPDEQF
v_call: TRBV11-2
clone_size: NA

cdr3_aa: ASSIGEQATYNEQF
v_call: TRBV19
clone_size: NA

cdr3_aa: AISESLAGSQETQY
v_call: TRBV10-3
clone_size: NA

cdr3_aa: ASSLSGQPVGYT
v_call: TRBV28
clone_size: few

cdr3_aa: ASSPQGNEQF
v_call: TRBV11-2
clone_size: NA

cdr3_aa: SVRGGGREKLF
v_call: TRBV29-1
clone_size: few

cdr3_aa: ASSSFGLGNTGELF
v_call: TRBV7-2
clone_size: NA

cdr3_aa: ASSQAPRQPYEQY
v_call: TRBV4-1
clone_size: NA

cdr3_aa: ASSPAGIQETQY
v_call: TRBV7-6
clone_size: NA

cdr3_aa: ASSSAFGQGQETQY
v_call: TRBV7-9
clone_size: once

cdr3_aa: ASSYSQGTEAF
v_call: TRBV6-5
clone_size: few

cdr3_aa: ASSLSGVQETQY
v_call: TRBV7-2
clone_size: NA

cdr3_aa: ASRASPRGEQF
v_call: TRBV27
clone_size: once

cdr3_aa: ARSRAGQPHSLHSGNTIY
v_call: TRBV5-3
clone_size: once

cdr3_aa: AWRRAPVSPGAF
v_call: TRBV30
clone_size: few

cdr3_aa: ASSLAMYVAGVSGNEQF
v_call: TRBV7-6
clone_size: once

cdr3_aa: AISVGSTGGNQPQH
v_call: TRBV10-3
clone_size: NA

cdr3_aa: ASSQDRSGGNEKLF
v_call: TRBV4-2
clone_size: few

cdr3_aa: ASSPLGQGEVEQY
v_call: TRBV18
clone_size: NA

cdr3_aa: ASSLRGNLNTEAF
v_call: TRBV5-1
clone_size: NA

cdr3_aa: ASSEAWQREQY
v_call: TRBV6-1
clone_size: NA

cdr3_aa: ASTRRRGTEAF
v_call: TRBV6-5
clone_size: few

cdr3_aa: ASSLRVANTGELF
v_call: TRBV6-5
clone_size: few

cdr3_aa: ASSRRQGLETGELF
v_call: TRBV7-2
clone_size: few

cdr3_aa: ASSAGTTWVETQY
v_call: TRBV9
clone_size: NA

cdr3_aa: APGDGGPAQETQY
v_call: TRBV6-4
clone_size: NA

cdr3_aa: ASSSTAGGARQETQY
v_call: TRBV5-1
clone_size: few